Sequencing of this TCR beta chain was carried out in a study of cytomegalovirus exposure and HLA in healthy donors. General study points: Cytomegalovirus status was reportedly diagnosed by the classifier with high sensitivity and specificity. In vitro data verified a few CMV-associated chains as specific for CMV antigens.

The V end lost 1 base, the J end lost 3 bases, and 6 bases lay between the germline ends. The germline CDR1 and CDR2 sequences are LNHDA and SQIVND (reference sequence). The CDR3 sequence is 14 residues long. On this clone itself: Its specificity is unknown.

Clones were read by immunoSEQ multiplex PCR, and TCRdb kept only the in-frame ones, dropping some. This sample has more than 150,000 clones, with approximately 90% found just once. This TCR was sampled from a man aged 18 to 29 in good health and CMV-seronegative. Input material: PBMCs. V usage is TRBV19 and J usage is TRBJ2-2; D possibly corresponds to TRBD2 (6 bases). The CDR3 coding sequence is TGTGCCAGTAGTATAGGGGACTACACCGGGGAGCTGTTTTTT. This encodes CASSIGDYTGELFF. The full variable domain, its missing parts supplied by reference TRBV19 and TRBJ2-2, is DGGITQSPKYLFRKEGQNVTLSCEQNLNHDAMYWYRQDPGQGLRLIYYSQIVNDFQKGDIAEGYSVSREKKESFPLTVTSAQKNPTAFYLCASSIGDYTGELFFGEGSRLTVL.